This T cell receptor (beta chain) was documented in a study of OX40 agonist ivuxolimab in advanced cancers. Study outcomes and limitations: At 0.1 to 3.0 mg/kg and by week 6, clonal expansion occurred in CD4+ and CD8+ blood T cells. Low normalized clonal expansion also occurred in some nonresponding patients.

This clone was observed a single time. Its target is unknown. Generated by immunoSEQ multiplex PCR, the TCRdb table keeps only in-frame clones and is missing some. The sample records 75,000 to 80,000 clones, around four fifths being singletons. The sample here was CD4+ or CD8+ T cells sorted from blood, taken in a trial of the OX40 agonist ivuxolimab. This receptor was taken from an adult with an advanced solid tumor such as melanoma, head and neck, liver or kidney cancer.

CDR3 sequence: CASSLGGQQGAHEQYF. The CDR3 DNA reads TGCGCCAGCAGCTTGGGAGGCCAACAGGGGGCCCACGAGCAGTACTTC. The chain links TRBV5-1 to TRBJ2-7; 9 bases map to TRBD1. The CDR3 consists of 16 residues. CDR1 is SGHRS, CDR2 YFSETQ, per germline. V trimming: 0 bases; J trimming: 5 bases; junction bases outside the gene matches: 9.